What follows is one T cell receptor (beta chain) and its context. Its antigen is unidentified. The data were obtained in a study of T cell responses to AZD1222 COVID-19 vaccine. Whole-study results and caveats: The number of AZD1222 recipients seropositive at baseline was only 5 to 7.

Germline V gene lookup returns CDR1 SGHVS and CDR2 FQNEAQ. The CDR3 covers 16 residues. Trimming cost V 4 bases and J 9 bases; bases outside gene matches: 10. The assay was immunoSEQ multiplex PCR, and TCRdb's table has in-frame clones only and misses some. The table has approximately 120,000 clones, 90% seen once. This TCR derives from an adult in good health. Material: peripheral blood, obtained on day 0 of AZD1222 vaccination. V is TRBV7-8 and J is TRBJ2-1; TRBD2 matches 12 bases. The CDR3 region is CASSSRLAGVYREQFF. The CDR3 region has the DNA TGTGCCAGCAGCTCGCGACTAGCGGGAGTATACCGTGAGCAGTTCTTC. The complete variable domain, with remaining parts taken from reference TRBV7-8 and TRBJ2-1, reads GAGVSQSPRYKVAKRGQDVALRCDPISGHVSLFWYQQALGQGPEFLTYFQNEAQLDKSGLPSDRFFAERPEGSVSTLKIQRTQQEDSAVYLCASSSRLAGVYREQFFGPGTRLTVL.